These 4 T cell receptor beta chains originate from one sample sequenced in a study of cytomegalovirus exposure and HLA in healthy donors. Researchers ran the PCR with 60 Vbeta and 13 Jbeta primers. Generated by immunoSEQ multiplex PCR, the TCRdb table keeps only in-frame clones and is missing some. The sample lists 200,000 to 300,000 clones, around 84% occurring once. Specimen: PBMCs. The origin of the receptors is a girl aged 2-10 years in good health and CMV-seronegative.

The genes are TRBV5-1 and TRBJ2-7, with D maybe TRBD1 (6 bases). V lost 2 bases and J lost 6, with 9 bases in between. The CDR3 spans 12 residues. The germline V gene encodes CDR1 SGHRS and CDR2 YFSETQ. The CDR3 protein is CASSFQGSEQYF. CDR3 nucleotides: TGCGCCAGCAGCTTCCAGGGGAGCGAGCAGTACTTC. The whole variable domain, remainder taken from reference TRBV5-1 and TRBJ2-7, is KAGVTQTPRYLIKTRGQQVTLSCSPISGHRSVSWYQQTPGQGLQFLFEYFSETQRNKGNFPGRFSGRQFSNSRSEMNVSTLELGDSALYLCASSFQGSEQYFGPGTRLTVT.

The J gene is TRBJ1-5, the V gene TRBV27; D gene unclear. CDR1 and CDR2 (germline): MNHEY, SMNVEV (reference sequence). The CDR3 sequence is 13 residues long. V lost 5 bases to trimming and J lost 4 bases, with 9 bases between them. The CDR3 coding sequence is TGTGCCAGCAGTCTGTGGCCAAATCAGCCCCAGCATTTT. Translating gives CASSLWPNQPQHF.

This chain connects TRBV6-5 to TRBJ2-7; 11 bases agree with TRBD2. Germline CDR1 is MNHEY and CDR2 is SVGAGI. V was clipped by 7 bases and J by 7 bases; unmatched bases: 9. The CDR3 has 14 residues. This CDR3 is CASTRLAGWDEQYF. Here the CDR3 DNA reads TGTGCCAGCACCCGACTAGCGGGATGGGATGAGCAGTACTTC.

This clone came up a few times. Germline and junction disagree at one end, which may indicate a read error. The J gene is TRBJ1-2, the V gene TRBV6-1, with no clear D. This CDR3 has 9 amino acids. The germline V gene has CDR1 MNHNS and CDR2 SASEGT. The CDR3 DNA reads as TGTGCCAGCAGCGACTCCTACCTCTTC. It yields the protein CASSDSYLF.